These 15 T cell receptor beta chains were all obtained from the same sample, sequenced in a study of cytomegalovirus exposure and HLA in healthy donors. Researchers ran the PCR with 60 Vbeta and 13 Jbeta primers. The repertoire was sequenced with immunoSEQ multiplex PCR; TCRdb's copy has only in-frame clones and lacks some. The sample has approximately 270,000 clones, about four fifths seen once. The sample consisted of PBMCs. The source is a girl between 2 and 10 years old in good health and CMV-seronegative.

The genes are TRBV5-1 and TRBJ2-7; 14 bases match TRBD2. Germline lookup yields CDR1 SGHRS and CDR2 YFSETQ. With 0 bases clipped from V and 2 bases from J, the junction kept 7 bases outside the gene matches. The CDR3 has 18 residues. The CDR3 here is CASSLGTSGRQRTYEQYF. CDR3 nucleotides: TGCGCCAGCAGCTTGGGGACTAGCGGGAGGCAGAGAACCTACGAGCAGTACTTC.

The V gene is TRBV5-6, the J gene TRBJ2-7; D remains unclear. CDR1 is SGHDT and CDR2 is YYEEEE in the germline V gene. This CDR3 is 12 amino acids long. Deletions cut 2 bases from V and 3 bases from J, with 6 bases between. CDR3 DNA sequence: TGTGCCAGCAGCTTTACCTACTACGAGCAGTACTTC. Its protein product is CASSFTYYEQYF. Full variable domain (remainder filled in from reference TRBV5-6 and TRBJ2-7): DAGVTQSPTHLIKTRGQQVTLRCSPKSGHDTVSWYQQALGQGPQFIFQYYEEEERQRGNFPDRFSGHQFPNYSSELNVNALLLGDSALYLCASSFTYYEQYFGPGTRLTVT.

The chain recombines TRBV28 with TRBJ1-2, with D uncertain. Germline V gives CDR1 MDHEN, CDR2 SYDVKM. V was cut by 3 bases and J by 0 bases, with 8 bases left in between. The CDR3 totals 14 residues. The CDR3 region is CASSLSGPNYGYTF. As DNA, the CDR3 is TGTGCCAGCAGTTTGTCTGGGCCTAACTATGGCTACACCTTC.

The rearrangement links TRBV28 to TRBJ1-2; maybe TRBD1 (5 bases). Per germline, CDR1 MDHEN and CDR2 SYDVKM. With 7 bases removed from V and 5 bases from J, the gap between germline ends came to 26 bases. CDR3 size: 17 residues. The CDR3 coding sequence is TGTGCCAGCACCCTTTTCTTGGGGGGACGTTATTTTTATGGCTACACCTTC. Its translation: CASTLFLGGRYFYGYTF.

The sample holds a few counts of this clone. This CDR3 reads CASSQGGSSYEQYF. The DNA of the CDR3 is TGCGCCAGCAGCCAAGGCGGCAGCTCCTACGAGCAGTACTTC. V usage is TRBV4-1 and J usage is TRBJ2-7; D is unclear. The CDR3 is made up of 14 amino acids. CDR1 and CDR2 (germline): MGHRA, YSYEKL. V gave up 1 base and J gave up 0 bases, with 7 bases separating them.

The chain combines TRBV10-3 with TRBJ2-5; D possibly corresponds to TRBD1 (5 bases). This CDR3 has 14 amino acids. Germline-derived CDR1 and CDR2 are ENHRY and SYGVKD. V was trimmed by 6 bases and J by 2 bases, leaving 13 bases between them. As DNA, the CDR3 is TGTGCCATCAGCCCCGACAGAGTTCAAGAGACCCAGTACTTC. Its translation is CAISPDRVQETQYF.

This chain links TRBV27 with TRBJ1-2; D remains unclear. Trimming shortened V by 6 bases and J by 0 bases, and 5 bases separated the two germline ends. CDR1 and CDR2 from the germline V gene are MNHEY and SMNVEV (reference sequence). The CDR3 length is 12 residues. CDR3 sequence (DNA): TGTGCCAGCAGGGGAGCTAACTATGGCTACACCTTC. Translation: CASRGANYGYTF.

The CDR3 coding sequence is TGTGCCAGCAGCGGGGGGAGCTCCACAGATACGCAGTATTTT. This sequence encodes CASSGGSSTDTQYF. This chain connects TRBV11-2 to TRBJ2-3; a possible D gene is TRBD2 (6 bases). The germline V gene has CDR1 SGHAT and CDR2 FQNNGV. The length of the CDR3 is 14 residues. V lost 5 bases to trimming and J lost 2 bases, with 11 bases between them.

Written as DNA, the CDR3 is TGTGCCAGCTTAAAAGGGGGCATTTTAACCAACGTCCTGACTTTC. It specifies CASLKGGILTNVLTF. V gene TRBV7-8 combines with J gene TRBJ2-6; 7 bases match TRBD1. The CDR3 spans 15 residues. Germline CDR1 and CDR2: SGHVS and FQNEAQ. V trimming: 8 bases; J trimming: 8 bases; junction bases outside the gene matches: 12.

This clone turned up a few times. The V gene is TRBV11-2, the J gene TRBJ2-1; 8 bases align to TRBD2. Germline values: CDR1 SGHAT, CDR2 FQNNGV. J gave up 6 bases and V 1 base, and 8 bases lay outside the gene matches. The CDR3 loop spans 16 amino acids. DNA of the CDR3: TGTGCCAGCAGCTTAGGAGCGGGGGACGTTCTCAATGAGCAGTTCTTC. Residues: CASSLGAGDVLNEQFF.

The chain links TRBV7-3 to TRBJ2-2, with D possibly being TRBD1 (7 bases). The V end was cut by 2 bases, the J end by 4 bases, with 11 bases between. There are 15 residues in the CDR3. The V gene's germline CDR1 is SGHTA and CDR2 FQGTGA. For the CDR3, the DNA is TGTGCCAGCAGCTTAGGCCAGGGGGGCACCGGGGAGCTGTTTTTT. Translated, it gives CASSLGQGGTGELFF.

The chain couples TRBV6-1 to TRBJ1-1; D might be TRBD1 (5 bases). CDR1 and CDR2 (germline): MNHNS, SASEGT. V was cut by 5 bases and J by 2 bases, with 9 bases left in between. This CDR3 comprises 13 residues. The CDR3 DNA sequence: TGTGCCAGCAGTTTCACAGGTAACACTGAAGCTTTCTTT. Amino acids: CASSFTGNTEAFF.

V gene TRBV6-1 combines with J gene TRBJ1-2; 10 bases line up with TRBD1. The CDR3 is 13 residues long. V was clipped by 3 bases and J by 11 bases; unmatched bases: 6. CDR1 MNHNS and CDR2 SASEGT come from the germline V gene. In DNA form, the CDR3 reads TGTGCCAGCAGTGAGGGGACAGGGGAGGGGTACACCTTC. It encodes CASSEGTGEGYTF.

This clone was detected a few times. Other DNA sequences in this specimen translate into the identical CDR3. Here the CDR3 DNA reads TGTGCCATCAGTGAGTTACAAGAGACCCAGTACTTC. It translates to CAISELQETQYF. The gene calls are TRBV10-3 and TRBJ2-5, with unresolved D. Deletions cut 1 base from V and 2 bases from J, with 2 bases between. Germline V gene lookup returns CDR1 ENHRY and CDR2 SYGVKD. The CDR3 contains 12 residues.

J is TRBJ2-3 and V is TRBV30, with 7 bases lining up with TRBD1. The CDR3 runs 16 residues. Germline values: CDR1 GTSNPN, CDR2 SVGIG (reference sequence). V was pared by 0 bases and J by 2 bases, with 8 bases of the junction left unmatched. This chain's CDR3 is CAWSVGGAYHTDTQYF. Here the CDR3 DNA reads TGTGCCTGGAGTGTAGGGGGCGCCTACCACACAGATACGCAGTATTTT.